Listed below are T cell receptor beta chains from one sample, sequenced in a study of CD8 T cells in ankylosing spondylitis. MiXCR, applied by TCRdb to the 5' RACE reads, yields one record per CDR3 protein. The sample has 450,000 to 550,000 distinct CDR3 sequences; about 5.7% are singletons. The sample consisted of blood, either unsorted or a sorted T cell fraction (not recorded which). Receptor source: a male donor with ankylosing spondylitis. The CDR3 runs from the conserved cysteine through the conserved F or W. D genes are given only for firm matches. A clone size is listed for some rows: how often the clone was seen (once, few, many), or a class if it is expanded.

d_gene | j_gene | abundance | v_gene | CDR3nt | CDR3aa
. | TRBJ2-7 | many | TRBV4-1 | TGCGCCAGCAGCCGAATCTTGGGTTTCGAGCAGTACTTC | CASSRILGFEQYF
. | TRBJ2-5 | many | TRBV10-3 | TGTGCCATCAGTGACTATGGGACCCAGTACTTC | CAISDYGTQYF
TRBD1 | TRBJ2-5 | many | TRBV25-1 | TGTGCCAGTCGGACAGGGATTACCCAGTACTTC | CASRTGITQYF
. | TRBJ2-5 | many | TRBV5-1 | TGCGCCAGCAGCTACCGAGGGGGGGGAGAGACCCAGTACTTC | CASSYRGGGETQYF
. | TRBJ2-1 | many | TRBV4-2 | TGTGCCAGCAGCCGTCGGGACGCCTACCGTGATGAGCAGTTCTTC | CASSRRDAYRDEQFF
TRBD2 | TRBJ2-3 | many | TRBV5-1 | TGCGCCAGCAGCTCCGGGACTAGCGGCACAGATACGCAGTATTTT | CASSSGTSGTDTQYF
TRBD2 | TRBJ2-5 | . | TRBV4-1 | TGCGCCAGCAGCCAACCGGGGACTAGCGGGGGGTCGTACTTC | CASSQPGTSGGSYF
. | TRBJ2-1 | many | TRBV12-3/TRBV12-4 | TGTGCCAGCAGCTCTACAGGGAATGAGCAGTTCTTC | CASSSTGNEQFF
. | TRBJ1-2 | many | TRBV5-1 | TGCGCCAGCAGCCCGAGAGGCACGGTTACTAACTATGGCTACACCTTC | CASSPRGTVTNYGYTF
. | TRBJ2-5 | many | TRBV7-7 | TGTGCTAGCAGCCCGACCTCAGCACAAGAGACCCAGTACTTC | CASSPTSAQETQYF
. | TRBJ1-2 | many | TRBV4-2 | TGTGCCAGCAGCCAAGGACAGCCTAACTATGGCTACACCTTC | CASSQGQPNYGYTF
TRBD1 | TRBJ2-3 | many | TRBV24-1 | TGTGCCACCAGTGACCGAGGACAGGGCAAAGATACGCAGTATTTT | CATSDRGQGKDTQYF
. | TRBJ2-7 | many | TRBV28 | TGTGCCAGCACTCGGGGGGCCTACTCCTACGAGCAGTACTTC | CASTRGAYSYEQYF
. | TRBJ2-3 | many | TRBV20-1 | TGCAGTGCTAGCCCGGCTAGTACGCAGTATTTT | CSASPASTQYF
. | TRBJ2-5 | many | TRBV7-9 | TGTGCCAGCAGCACCCTCAGGGGCTCTCAAGAGACCCAGTACTTC | CASSTLRGSQETQYF
. | TRBJ1-2 | many | TRBV7-9 | TGTGCCAGCAGCCCGCAGGGAGGCCAGATAAATAACTATGGCTACACCTTC | CASSPQGGQINNYGYTF
. | TRBJ1-1 | many | TRBV20-1 | TGCAGTGCTAGATTCGGAGGGGTCCCTCAAGCTTTCTTT | CSARFGGVPQAFF
. | TRBJ1-3 | many | TRBV11-1 | TGTGCCAGCAGCTTAGGTTTAGGTGGGACAACCGGCGCTGGAAACACCATATATTTT | CASSLGLGGTTGAGNTIYF
TRBD1 | TRBJ1-1 | many | TRBV5-6 | TGTGCCACCCAAGCCAGGGGGCGCGAAACTGAAGCTTTCTTT | CATQARGRETEAFF
. | TRBJ1-2 | few | TRBV12-3/TRBV12-4 | TGTGCCAGCAGCCAAGGACGACGGCTCAACTATGGCTACACCTTC | CASSQGRRLNYGYTF
. | TRBJ1-4 | many | TRBV7-9 | TGTGCCAGCCAAGCTATTAATGAAAAACTGTTTTTT | CASQAINEKLFF
. | TRBJ1-1 | many | TRBV12-3/TRBV12-4 | TGTGCCAGCAGTTTAGGAGTCAGGGGCACTGAAGCTTTCTTT | CASSLGVRGTEAFF
. | TRBJ2-2 | many | TRBV9 | TGTGCCAGCAGCGTATACGGAAACACCGGGGAGCTGTTTTTT | CASSVYGNTGELFF
TRBD2 | TRBJ2-7 | many | TRBV3-1 | TGTGCCAGCAGCCAAGCGGCTAGCGGGGGAGAGCAGTACTTC | CASSQAASGGEQYF
TRBD2 | TRBJ2-3 | many | TRBV20-1 | TGCAGTGCTAGCCGGACTAGCGGGGGGCATAGCACAGATACGCAGTATTTT | CSASRTSGGHSTDTQYF
. | TRBJ2-2 | . | TRBV7-2 | TGTGCCAGCAGCTTAGCCCGGGAGAGCGTCGGGGAGCTGTTTTTT | CASSLARESVGELFF
TRBD1 | TRBJ1-1 | many | TRBV27 | TGTGCCAGCAGTTACAGGGGGCAGGTTGAAGCTTTCTTT | CASSYRGQVEAFF
. | TRBJ2-5 | many | TRBV7-2 | TGTGCCAGCAGCGAAGGACAGCAAGAGACCCAGTACTTC | CASSEGQQETQYF
TRBD2 | TRBJ2-7 | many | TRBV2 | TGTGCCAGCAGTGGGTATCGGGGACCACCTGGACTAGCGGGAGTCTCCTACGAGCAGTACTTC | CASSGYRGPPGLAGVSYEQYF
TRBD2 | TRBJ2-4 | many | TRBV5-6 | TGTGCCAGCAGCGAGGGACTAGCGGGAGGGGCCATTCAGTACTTC | CASSEGLAGGAIQYF
. | TRBJ2-1 | many | TRBV6-1 | TGTGCCAGCAGCTCCCGGGACAACTCCTACAATGAGCAGTTCTTC | CASSSRDNSYNEQFF
. | TRBJ2-7 | few | TRBV27 | TGTGCCAGCAGAAAATCCCTTACCGAGCAGTACTTC | CASRKSLTEQYF
. | TRBJ1-3 | many | TRBV29-1 | TGCAGCGGAAGGACAGTTGGAAACACCATATATTTT | CSGRTVGNTIYF
TRBD2 | TRBJ2-3 | many | TRBV20-1 | TGCAGTGCTGGGTTGCGGGAGTTTACAGATACGCAGTATTTT | CSAGLREFTDTQYF
TRBD1 | TRBJ2-7 | many | TRBV7-2 | TGTGCCAGCAGCAACCGGGACAGGGCCGGTTACGAGCAGTACTTC | CASSNRDRAGYEQYF
. | TRBJ2-7 | . | TRBV18 | TGTGCCAGCTCCCCTCGGAACAGGGTATACGAGCAGTACTTC | CASSPRNRVYEQYF
. | TRBJ2-1 | many | TRBV5-1 | TGCGCCAGCAGCTTCTGGGGGCCGGGCAATGAGCAGTTCTTC | CASSFWGPGNEQFF
. | TRBJ2-2 | many | TRBV5-1 | TGCGCCAGCACCGGCATCACCGGTTCCGGGGAGCTGTTTTTT | CASTGITGSGELFF
TRBD2 | TRBJ2-5 | few | TRBV27 | TGTGCCAGCAGTTTATTTGGACTAGCGGCCCAAGAGACCCAGTACTTC | CASSLFGLAAQETQYF